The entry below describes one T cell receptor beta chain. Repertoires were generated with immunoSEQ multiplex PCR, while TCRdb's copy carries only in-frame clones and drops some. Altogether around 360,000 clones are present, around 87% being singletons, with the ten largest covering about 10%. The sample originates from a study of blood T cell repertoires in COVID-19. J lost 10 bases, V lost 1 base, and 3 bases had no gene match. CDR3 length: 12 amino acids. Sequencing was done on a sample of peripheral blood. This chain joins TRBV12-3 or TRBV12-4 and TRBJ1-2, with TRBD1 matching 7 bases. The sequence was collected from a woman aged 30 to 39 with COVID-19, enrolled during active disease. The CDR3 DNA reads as TGTGCCAGCAGTTTAGGACAGGGTTACTACACCTTC. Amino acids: CASSLGQGYYTF.